This TCR beta chain comes out of a study of glioma-infiltrating T cells after dendritic cell vaccination. Study at large: Dendritic cells derived from monocytes and pulsed with autologous tumor lysate formed the vaccine.

After removal of 5 bases from V and 6 bases from J, the junction contained 5 bases not matched to a gene. The CDR3 sequence is 15 residues long. The germline CDR1 and CDR2 sequences are KGHSH and LQKENI. The primer mix had 60 V beta and 13 J beta primers. Sequencing was performed with immunoSEQ multiplex PCR; in TCRdb, only in-frame clones are kept and a portion is missing. The sample lists roughly 60,000 clones, roughly nine tenths seen once, with around 10% in the top ten. Time point in this sample: after dendritic cell vaccination, including at tumor progression/relapse. Only patients with spare fresh-frozen tumor and over two years of follow-up were included. Before vaccination, two weeks after the third vaccination, and at progression, PBMC were collected.

The chain joins TRBV18 to TRBJ2-4, with TRBD1 identical over 12 bases. Sequencing was performed on blood, taken after dendritic cell vaccination. The source is a human donor with glioblastoma. The CDR3 DNA reads as TGTGCCAGCTCAGCCGGGACAGGGGGCGGAAACATTCAGTACTTC. Translated, it gives CASSAGTGGGNIQYF.